This T cell receptor (beta chain) was documented in a study of human T cells and chemical hapten exposure. Whole-study findings and limits: Unchanged with DPC sensitization were TCRs above 1 in 1000 frequency.

Germline V gene sequence: CDR1 KGHSH, CDR2 LQKENI. The CDR3 length is 17 residues. Deletions cut 0 bases from V and 10 bases from J, with 22 bases between. In regard to this clonotype: The antigen remains undetermined.

What the library attached to individual cDNA molecules were unique molecular identifiers. TCRdb re-called the RACE reads with MiXCR, one entry per CDR3 protein. The sample carries roughly 360,000 distinct CDR3 sequences, 4.8% recorded once. Time point noted: patch test 1, 2 weeks after DPC sensitization. As to treatment: therapeutic diphenylcyclopropenone sensitization with weekly scalp DPC. V usage is TRBV18 and J usage is TRBJ2-1, with D possibly being TRBD1 or TRBD2 (6 bases each). Sequenced material: whole blood, taken in connection with sensitization to the hapten diphenylcyclopropenone (DPC). The receptor comes from a woman aged 50 to 65 with alopecia areata. Some clones in this sample may be carry-over from other donors' samples. CDR3 coding DNA: TGTGCCAGCTCACCACCTCAAGGGGGGTCCCAAGAAGGGGAGCAGTTCTTC. Translated, it gives CASSPPQGGSQEGEQFF.